This passage covers 32 T cell receptor beta chains from one sample sequenced in a study of OX40 agonist ivuxolimab in advanced cancers. TCRdb's table, derived via immunoSEQ multiplex PCR, lists solely in-frame clones and lacks some. The data contain tens of thousands of clones, 90% to 95% of them singletons. Sequencing used CD4+ or CD8+ T cells sorted from blood, obtained in a trial of the OX40 agonist ivuxolimab. The receptors derive from an adult with an advanced solid tumor such as melanoma, head and neck, liver or kidney cancer.

The rearrangement joins TRBV4-1 to TRBJ2-7; D gene unclear. Germline CDR1 reads MGHRA; CDR2 reads YSYEKL. This CDR3 has 11 residues. V was pared by 3 bases and J by 6 bases, with 6 bases between. CDR3 in amino acids: CASSQLGEQYF. The CDR3 nucleotides read TGCGCCAGCAGCCAGCTTGGCGAGCAGTACTTC.

The chain joins TRBV9 to TRBJ2-1; D perhaps matches TRBD2 (5 bases). The V gene lost 0 bases and the J gene lost 6 bases, with 10 bases spanning the gap. CDR3 size: 14 residues. Germline CDR1 is SGDLS and CDR2 is YYNGEE. The CDR3 loop is CASSVATSFNEQFF. CDR3 DNA: TGTGCCAGCAGCGTAGCTACTAGTTTCAATGAGCAGTTCTTC.

The chain combines TRBV11-2 with TRBJ2-7; D gene uncertain. Germline V gene lookup returns CDR1 SGHAT and CDR2 FQNNGV. This CDR3 comprises 15 residues. V lost 5 bases, J lost 2 bases, and 16 bases lay in between. The CDR3 nucleotides are TGTGCCAGCAGCGTGCTGGCCTACAATCCCTACGAGCAGTACTTC. This translates into CASSVLAYNPYEQYF.

The chain carries TRBV6-4 and TRBJ2-2, with D possibly TRBD2 on 5 matching bases. V lost 2 bases, J lost 3 bases, and 13 bases lay in between. The CDR3 runs 16 residues. Germline CDR1 and CDR2: MRHNA and SNTAGT. The CDR3 region has the DNA TGTGCCAGCAGTGACCGGCTAGCTCGGGACACCGGGGAGCTGTTTTTT. Translated: CASSDRLARDTGELFF.

V gene TRBV7-2 combines with J gene TRBJ2-3; perhaps TRBD1 as D (6 bases). The CDR3 consists of 14 residues. Per the germline V gene, CDR1 is SGHTA and CDR2 is FQGNSA. Trimming left V 5 bases short and J 6 bases short, with 15 bases between. In DNA, the CDR3 is TGTGCCAGCAGCCCAGACTGGGGGCTGGATACGCAGTATTTT. Its protein is CASSPDWGLDTQYF.

This chain links TRBV7-8 with TRBJ2-7, with a tentative D call TRBD1 (6 bases). The V end lost 6 bases, the J end lost 3 bases, and 15 bases lay between the germline ends. CDR3 length: 14 amino acids. Germline loops: CDR1 SGHVS, CDR2 FQNEAQ. The DNA for the CDR3 is TGTGCCAGCAGACAGGGTATAGCAGGCTACGAGCAGTACTTC. It encodes CASRQGIAGYEQYF. The full variable domain, its missing parts supplied by reference TRBV7-8 and TRBJ2-7, is GAGVSQSPRYKVAKRGQDVALRCDPISGHVSLFWYQQALGQGPEFLTYFQNEAQLDKSGLPSDRFFAERPEGSVSTLKIQRTQQEDSAVYLCASRQGIAGYEQYFGPGTRLTVT.

This chain links TRBV9 with TRBJ2-5; 16 bases line up with TRBD2. V was pared by 0 bases and J by 5 bases, with 1 base of the junction left unmatched. In germline, CDR1 is SGDLS, CDR2 YYNGEE. This CDR3 spans 16 amino acids. The CDR3 DNA is TGTGCCAGCAGCGTAGCGGGACTAGCGGGAGGGGAGACCCAGTACTTC. Its protein product is CASSVAGLAGGETQYF.

This chain uses TRBV27 with TRBJ2-5; tentatively, D is TRBD1 (5 bases). Germline assignment: CDR1 MNHEY and CDR2 SMNVEV (reference sequence). This CDR3 region has 16 residues. V gave up 1 base and J gave up 2 bases, with 14 bases separating them. The CDR3 DNA reads as TGTGCCAGCAGTTTATATGCAGGGATCGGGCAAGAGACCCAGTACTTC. Translating it yields CASSLYAGIGQETQYF.

CDR3 sequence (DNA): TGTGCCAGCAGTCCGGCAGGGGTCGGCTACACCTTC. Its protein product is CASSPAGVGYTF. The J gene is TRBJ1-2, the V gene TRBV6-5; D is perhaps TRBD1 (6 bases). The CDR3 has 12 residues. V was trimmed by 5 bases and J by 8 bases, leaving 12 bases between them. Looked up from germline, CDR1 is MNHEY and CDR2 is SVGAGI.

This chain joins TRBV27 and TRBJ2-1; TRBD2 agrees at 14 bases. The CDR3 runs to 15 residues. The germline CDR1 and CDR2 sequences are MNHEY and SMNVEV (reference sequence). V shed 5 bases, J shed 7 bases, and the junction held 4 bases outside the gene matches. The CDR3 DNA follows: TGTGCCAGCAGTAAGGGGACTAGCGGGAGAAATGAGCAGTTCTTC. It codes for CASSKGTSGRNEQFF.

V and J are TRBV11-2 and TRBJ2-2, with 7 bases aligning to TRBD2. The V and J ends lost 5 bases and 6 bases, in that order; junction bases with no gene match: 12. Germline-derived CDR1 and CDR2 are SGHAT and FQNNGV. The CDR3 extends over 16 amino acids. The chain's CDR3 is CASSGPGGSGAGELFF. The CDR3 nucleotides are TGTGCCAGCAGCGGGCCCGGGGGGAGTGGAGCCGGGGAGCTGTTTTTT.

J is TRBJ1-5 and V is TRBV28, with D perhaps matching TRBD1 (5 bases). With 3 bases removed from V and 1 base from J, the gap between germline ends came to 10 bases. The CDR3 has 15 amino acids. The germline V gene encodes CDR1 MDHEN and CDR2 SYDVKM. Written as DNA, the CDR3 is TGTGCCAGCAGTTTCCTGGGGGGAAGCAATCAGCCCCAGCATTTT. Its protein is CASSFLGGSNQPQHF.

The sample holds a few counts of this clone. CDR3 bases: TGTGCCAGCAGTTTGCCACGTAGGAACACTGAAGCTTTCTTT. Protein sequence: CASSLPRRNTEAFF. The chain joins TRBV28 to TRBJ1-1; D unclear. CDR1 and CDR2 (germline): MDHEN, SYDVKM. This CDR3 contains 14 residues. Deletions cut 3 bases from V and 1 base from J, with 9 bases between.

The rearrangement links TRBV28 to TRBJ2-7; 7 nucleotides agree with TRBD1. The CDR3 runs to 16 residues. Looked up from germline, CDR1 is MDHEN and CDR2 is SYDVKM. Trimming removed 3 bases from V and 0 bases from J; junction bases left unmatched: 8. The CDR3 region is CASSFSGQKSSYEQYF. CDR3 sequence (DNA): TGTGCCAGCAGTTTCTCGGGACAGAAGAGCTCCTACGAGCAGTACTTC.

This clone appeared a single time. The chain recombines TRBV13 with TRBJ1-1; 9 bases match TRBD1. V shed 3 bases and J 0 bases; nucleotides not matched to a gene: 5. Per germline, CDR1 PRHDT and CDR2 FYEKMQ (reference sequence). The CDR3 loop spans 16 amino acids. DNA of the CDR3: TGTGCCAGCAGCTTGACAGGGGGGGACATGAACACTGAAGCTTTCTTT. Translating gives CASSLTGGDMNTEAFF.

This chain connects TRBV4-2 to TRBJ2-7; the D gene is possibly TRBD1 (5 bases). The V end lost 0 bases, the J end lost 6 bases, and 18 bases lay between the germline ends. Per germline, CDR1 LGHNA and CDR2 YNFKEQ. The CDR3 extends over 16 amino acids. CDR3 loop: CASSQERLGLVSEQYF. The CDR3 DNA reads TGTGCCAGCAGCCAAGAGAGGCTGGGGCTAGTAAGCGAGCAGTACTTC.

The genes are TRBV6-6 and TRBJ2-3; 10 nucleotides align to TRBD2. This CDR3 region has 16 residues. CDR1 is MNHNY and CDR2 is SVGAGI in the germline V gene (reference sequence). With V trimmed by 2 bases and J by 6 bases, 8 bases remained unmatched. The CDR3 protein is CASSYRASGSGDTQYF. The CDR3 DNA follows: TGTGCCAGCAGTTACAGGGCTAGCGGGAGCGGGGATACGCAGTATTTT.

The V gene is TRBV21-1, the J gene TRBJ2-7; the D call of TRBD2 is as the table states it, not checked on the DNA. TRBV21-1 is assigned pseudogene status. The CDR3 sequence is 15 residues long. In nucleotides, the CDR3 is TGTGCCAGCAGCAAGGGTAGCGGGGCACCCTACGAGCAGTACTTC. Translating it yields CASSKGSGAPYEQYF.

The chain couples TRBV9 to TRBJ2-1; the match to TRBD2 covers 10 bases. The CDR3 extends over 12 amino acids. V lost 4 bases and J lost 9; bases outside the gene matches: 1. Germline CDR1 and CDR2: SGDLS and YYNGEE. The CDR3 DNA sequence: TGTGCCAGCAGCCGGACTAGCGGTGAGCAGTTCTTC. It translates to CASSRTSGEQFF.

V and J are TRBV7-8 and TRBJ2-3; maybe TRBD1 (6 bases). Germline V gene lookup returns CDR1 SGHVS and CDR2 FQNEAQ. Trimming removed 2 bases at V and 2 bases at J, with 11 bases between. There are 15 residues in the CDR3. In DNA, the CDR3 is TGTGCCAGCAGCTTACGGGACATAGACACAGATACGCAGTATTTT. Amino acid sequence: CASSLRDIDTDTQYF. Filled out from reference TRBV7-8 and TRBJ2-3, the complete variable domain reads GAGVSQSPRYKVAKRGQDVALRCDPISGHVSLFWYQQALGQGPEFLTYFQNEAQLDKSGLPSDRFFAERPEGSVSTLKIQRTQQEDSAVYLCASSLRDIDTDTQYFGPGTRLTVL.

V and J are TRBV7-8 and TRBJ2-1; 13 bases fit TRBD2. CDR3 length: 17 amino acids. The germline CDR1 and CDR2 sequences are SGHVS and FQNEAQ. The V and J ends lost 4 bases and 0 bases, in that order; junction bases with no gene match: 3. The CDR3 here is CASSWGLAGTSYNEQFF. Here the CDR3 DNA reads TGTGCCAGCAGCTGGGGACTAGCGGGGACCTCCTACAATGAGCAGTTCTTC.

J is TRBJ2-3 and V is TRBV7-9, with 8 positions matching TRBD1. The ends lost 5 bases at V and 4 bases at J; junction bases unmatched: 11. The V gene's germline CDR1 is SEHNR and CDR2 FQNEAQ (reference sequence). The CDR3 loop spans 16 amino acids. The CDR3 sequence: CASSPQAAGGADTQYF. For the CDR3, the DNA is TGTGCCAGCAGCCCGCAGGCGGCAGGGGGCGCAGATACGCAGTATTTT. The whole variable domain, remainder taken from reference TRBV7-9 and TRBJ2-3, is DTGVSQNPRHKITKRGQNVTFRCDPISEHNRLYWYRQTLGQGPEFLTYFQNEAQLEKSRLLSDRFSAERPKGSFSTLEIQRTEQGDSAMYLCASSPQAAGGADTQYFGPGTRLTVL.

The chain uses TRBV7-2 and TRBJ1-4, with D uncertain. Per the germline V gene, CDR1 is SGHTA and CDR2 is FQGNSA. There are 16 residues in the CDR3. Between the trimmed V and J ends, which lost 5 bases and 0 bases, there was a span of 13 bases. The CDR3 nucleotides are TGTGCCAGCAGCGAAGTATCGGCCGCAACTAATGAAAAACTGTTTTTT. It is translated as CASSEVSAATNEKLFF.

The V gene is TRBV25-1, the J gene TRBJ1-1; D call uncertain. The length of the CDR3 is 14 residues. The V end lost 6 bases, the J end lost 2 bases, and 13 bases lay between the germline ends. In germline, CDR1 is MGHDK, CDR2 SYGVNS. The CDR3 loop reads CASRAGMINTEAFF. The CDR3 DNA reads as TGTGCCAGCAGGGCCGGGATGATTAACACTGAAGCTTTCTTT.

V usage is TRBV7-8 and J usage is TRBJ1-1; weak D call: TRBD1 (5 bases). The ends were cut back, 3 bases at V and 8 bases at J, with 13 bases in the middle. The CDR3 contains 13 residues. Germline V CDR1 and CDR2: SGHVS, FQNEAQ. The chain's CDR3 is CASSFYRTPEAFF. The CDR3 nucleotides are TGTGCCAGCAGCTTCTACAGGACACCCGAAGCTTTCTTT.

The rearrangement links TRBV28 to TRBJ2-7; 7 bases map to TRBD1. CDR3 length equals 13 residues. Per the germline V gene, CDR1 is MDHEN and CDR2 is SYDVKM. Losses at the gene ends were 3 bases for V and 2 bases for J; bases not matched to a gene: 1. CDR3 nucleotide sequence: TGTGCCAGCAGTTTCGGGACAGCCTACGAGCAGTACTTC. Protein sequence: CASSFGTAYEQYF.

The J gene is TRBJ2-1, the V gene TRBV7-9; D perhaps matches TRBD1 (5 bases). CDR1 is SEHNR and CDR2 is FQNEAQ in the germline V gene (reference sequence). There are 17 residues in the CDR3. V was pared by 11 bases and J by 3 bases, with 26 bases between. The CDR3 coding sequence is TGTGCCTTTCTGAAAGGGGCCGAGCAGGGAAACTACAATGAGCAGTTCTTC. It translates to CAFLKGAEQGNYNEQFF.

This clone showed up just once. The chain carries TRBV6-1 and TRBJ2-4; D might be TRBD2 (5 bases). Germline CDR1 reads MNHNS; CDR2 reads SASEGT. Trimming left V 7 bases short and J 8 bases short, with 21 bases between. This CDR3 is built from 15 residues. The CDR3 protein is CASTIRGVGFDIQYF. CDR3 DNA: TGTGCCAGCACCATCCGGGGTGTGGGGTTTGACATTCAGTACTTC.

The chain is built from TRBV5-6 and TRBJ2-7, with TRBD2 matching 8 bases. CDR3 length equals 15 residues. The junction had 9 bases not matched to a gene; V was cut back by 4 bases and J by 3 bases. Germline CDR1 and CDR2: SGHDT and YYEEEE. The CDR3 DNA sequence: TGTGCCAGCAGCCCCAGTTTTAGCGGGGTCTACGAGCAGTACTTC. Protein product: CASSPSFSGVYEQYF.

The genes are TRBV2 and TRBJ2-3, with D unresolved. In germline, CDR1 is SNHLY, CDR2 FYNNEI. The CDR3 runs 16 residues. V gave up 2 bases and J gave up 4 bases, with 16 bases separating them. The CDR3 bases are TGTGCCAGCAGTGAATTTGGCGGCCTTCCCCCAGATACGCAGTATTTT. It yields the protein CASSEFGGLPPDTQYF. Looking up the rest from reference TRBV2 and TRBJ2-3 gives the full variable domain: EPEVTQTPSHQVTQMGQEVILRCVPISNHLYFYWYRQILGQKVEFLVSFYNNEISEKSEIFDDQFSVERPDGSNFTLKIRSTKLEDSAMYFCASSEFGGLPPDTQYFGPGTRLTVL.

This rearrangement joins TRBV6-5 to TRBJ2-7; perhaps TRBD1 as D (5 bases). Germline CDR1 MNHEY, CDR2 SVGAGI. Trimming cost V 0 bases and J 3 bases, with 12 bases left between them. The CDR3 is made up of 15 amino acids. The chain's CDR3 is CASSYSNQGYYEQYF. DNA of the CDR3: TGTGCCAGCAGTTACTCGAACCAGGGATACTACGAGCAGTACTTC.

The gene calls are TRBV6-1 and TRBJ2-1; a weak D match, TRBD1 (6 bases). The length of the CDR3 is 14 residues. With 11 bases removed from V and 2 bases from J, the gap between germline ends came to 16 bases. Germline-derived CDR1 and CDR2 are MNHNS and SASEGT. The CDR3 nucleotides read TGTGCCTCCAGGGGTCCAGGAGCCTACAATGAGCAGTTCTTC. It specifies CASRGPGAYNEQFF.